This TCR beta chain derives from a study of T cells after yellow fever vaccination (dated by TCRdb to the late 2010s). The study in broad terms: The SMART-Seq v4 Ultra Low Input RNA kit was used to prepare libraries from fractions with low cell numbers. Bulk TCR alpha and beta repertoires were sequenced longitudinally to track T-cell clones before and after primary and booster YFV17D yellow fever vaccination. Two healthy male donors, one aged 18 to 30 and one aged 30 to 40 years, made up the cohort. Blood was collected at multiple timepoints before and after primary and secondary immunization, and bulk PBMC replicates and cell subsets were isolated. The research as a whole found: Because the study included only a couple of donors, the extent to which the findings can be generalized is limited. A small fraction of clonotypes appeared in both the CD4 and CD8 compartments, likely as a result of convergent recombination. The secondary T-cell response was weaker than the primary response but faster, peaking on day 5 instead of day 15. Most clones expanded after primary vaccination (roughly 96% of CD4 and around 89% of CD8) were re-detected after the booster, suggesting that broad memory maintenance occurred. FACS-sorted repertoires could contain abundant contaminating clonotypes from the bulk population, so computational filtering was required.

Read against the paper, the sample's treatment or condition label means: live attenuated yellow fever vaccine strain. At each blood-draw timepoint, two biological replicates of bulk PBMCs were collected. PBMCs were isolated from peripheral blood using a standard Ficoll-Paque protocol. RNA was extracted with TriZol from bulk PBMCs, CD4 and CD8 fractions, and dextramer-positive and dextramer-negative fractions. From the cysteine through the phenylalanine, the CDR3 covers 16 amino acids. Only the CDR3 part of the read is kept: 48 bases, read in frame from the first base. From a lookup of the germline V gene (reference sequence), CDR1 and CDR2 are DFQATT and SNEGSKA. At the junction V is shortened by 4 bases and J by 1 base, with 14 bases in between. TCR cDNA was synthesized by 5'RACE template switching, which introduced a universal primer site and unique molecular identifiers. Priming of cDNA synthesis was performed from both the TCR alpha and TCR beta constant segments. Two PCR steps were used to amplify libraries, with sample barcodes and sequencing adapters being added in the second step. Sequencing of the libraries was done on either Illumina HiSeq 2500 (2x100 bp) or NovaSeq (2x150 bp). For the original study's pipeline: MIGEC was used to demultiplex reads and collapse the reads into UMI consensus sequences, and MiXCR was used for V(D)J alignment. Using edgeR on replicate PBMC samples, clonotypes were called vaccine-responding if FDR was below 0.01 and the log2 fold change was above 5 up to day 15. Each bulk clonotype was labeled CD4 or CD8 based on which sequenced repertoire, CD4 or CD8, contained the clonotype at higher abundance. TCRdb trimmed public reads at Q25 via fastp, called clones via MiXCR and kept in-frame beta chains. Every distinct CDR3 protein forms one entry, paired with its most common genes and DNA. The V and J calls follow TCRdb's processing rather than the paper's. The sample table holds nearly 550,000 distinct CDR3 sequences, of which 15% to 20% were seen once. Roughly an eighth of the sample comes from the top ten.

Turning to this clonotype: The target of this receptor is not known. No per-base quality is available; no much larger clone lies one base away.

Sequencing was performed on PBMCs, taken 15 days after the yellow fever booster vaccination. This TCR derives from a young man who received the YFV17D yellow fever vaccine. The sequence joins TRBV20-1 to TRBJ2-6, with the D gene uncertain. The bases are TGCAGTGCTAAGAACCTCGCCGGGTCTGGGGCCAACGTCCTGACTTTC. Its protein product is CSAKNLAGSGANVLTF.